The rows below give T cell receptor beta chains drawn from one sample of a study of cytomegalovirus exposure and HLA in healthy donors. TCRdb's copy holds only in-frame clones and misses some; the assay was immunoSEQ multiplex PCR. The sample lists roughly 100,000 clones; roughly 79% were seen once. The sequenced material came from PBMCs. Receptors were obtained from a man between 40 and 49 years old in good health and CMV-seronegative. CDR3s include the opening cysteine and the closing phenylalanine or tryptophan. D genes are given only for firm matches. Some rows have no size entry. The others give once, few or many, or a class for an expanded clone.

clone size,V gene,J gene,D gene,CDR3 DNA,CDR3 protein
-,TRBV27,TRBJ2-5,TRBD1,TGTGCCAGCGGACAGGTCGGAAGGACCCAGTACTTC,CASGQVGRTQYF
-,TRBV11-3,TRBJ2-3,-,TGTGCCAGCAGCGACACGAGACTAGTCCCTACGCAGTATTTT,CASSDTRLVPTQYF
-,TRBV4-1,TRBJ1-2,-,TGCGCCAGCAGCCAAGTGCAGGGAAACTATGGCTACACCTTC,CASSQVQGNYGYTF
-,TRBV7-9,TRBJ2-7,-,TGTGCCAGCAGCATACTGAATTACGAGCAGTACTTC,CASSILNYEQYF
-,TRBV4-1,TRBJ1-5,TRBD1,TGCGCCAGCAGCCTGGAAGGACAGGGGGCAAGGCAGCCCCAGCATTTT,CASSLEGQGARQPQHF
-,TRBV29-1,TRBJ1-1,-,TGCAGCGTCGCGCCCCGAGGCACTGAAGCTTTCTTT,CSVAPRGTEAFF
-,TRBV5-4,TRBJ1-5,-,TGTGCCAGCAGCTCACAGGGAGTAGGTAATCAGCCCCAGCATTTT,CASSSQGVGNQPQHF
-,TRBV5-1,TRBJ2-7,-,TGCGCCAGCAGCTTGGGACCGGGGGACTACGAGCAGTACTTC,CASSLGPGDYEQYF
once,TRBV7-9,TRBJ2-7,-,TGTGCCAGCAGCTTCTCTACAGTCCCCTACGAGCAGTACTTC,CASSFSTVPYEQYF
few,TRBV15,TRBJ2-5,TRBD2,TGTGCCACCAGCAGAACGCAGCGGGGGGGCTTCGGAGAGACCCAGTACTTC,CATSRTQRGGFGETQYF
few,TRBV4-1,TRBJ2-1,-,TGCGCCAGCAGCCAAGTAACAGGCTACTACAATGAGCAGTTCTTC,CASSQVTGYYNEQFF
-,TRBV6-4,TRBJ2-5,TRBD2,TGTGCCAGCAGTGAAGCGACGGGAGGGCCCGAGACCCAGTACTTC,CASSEATGGPETQYF
-,TRBV27,TRBJ2-1,TRBD2,TGTGCCAGCAGTTTCCCGGGACTACCTGGGGATGAGCAGTTCTTC,CASSFPGLPGDEQFF
-,TRBV5-1,TRBJ2-2,-,TGCGCCAGCAGCCTCCAGAGGACTAAGGACACCGGGGAGCTGTTTTTT,CASSLQRTKDTGELFF
-,TRBV5-6,TRBJ2-2,-,TGTGCCAGCAGCTTGGACAGGGTACAGACCGGGGAGCTGTTTTTT,CASSLDRVQTGELFF
-,TRBV5-4,TRBJ2-7,-,TGTGCCAGCAGCCCGGGTCCGGGTGTCGCCTACGAGCAGTACTTC,CASSPGPGVAYEQYF
-,TRBV29-1,TRBJ1-4,TRBD1,TGCAGCGTTGCAAACAGGGGTGGTGAAAAACTGTTTTTT,CSVANRGGEKLFF
-,TRBV9,TRBJ1-1,TRBD1,TGTGCCAGCAGCGCTAGACAGGGCAACACTGAAGCTTTCTTT,CASSARQGNTEAFF
few,TRBV5-6,TRBJ2-2,-,TGTGCCAGCAGCTTGGGGTCCGGGGTGTCTGGGGAGCTGTTTTTT,CASSLGSGVSGELFF
-,TRBV19,TRBJ1-1,TRBD1,TGTGCCAGTAGTGACAGGGGGCGGGGGACTGAAGCTTTCTTT,CASSDRGRGTEAFF
few,TRBV5-8,TRBJ1-3,-,TGTGCCAGCAGCCTAACTGGTATTGCCTCTGGAAACACCATATATTTT,CASSLTGIASGNTIYF
-,TRBV7-3,TRBJ2-1,-,TGTGCCAGCAGCCTCTTCATGGGGACTCCCAATGAGCAGTTCTTC,CASSLFMGTPNEQFF
once,TRBV27,TRBJ1-6,-,TGTGCCAGCAGTTTATCTGGGGGACTGACTAATTCACCCCTCCACTTT,CASSLSGGLTNSPLHF
-,TRBV14,TRBJ2-1,-,TGTGCCAGCAGCCAAGTACCAGGGGCTTACAATGAGCAGTTCTTC,CASSQVPGAYNEQFF
-,TRBV19,TRBJ2-7,-,TGTGCCAGTAGTATTCAGTCCAACTCCTACGAGCAGTACTTC,CASSIQSNSYEQYF
-,TRBV7-2,TRBJ2-3,TRBD2,TGTGCCAGCAGCCCGGGCCTAGCGGGAATAGGTTATACGCAGTATTTT,CASSPGLAGIGYTQYF
few,TRBV7-9,TRBJ1-2,TRBD1,TGTGCCAGCAGTTTAGGACAGGGGGGTGGCTACACCTTC,CASSLGQGGGYTF
-,TRBV7-2,TRBJ2-3,-,TGTGCCAGCAGCCCCAGGGATCTCTTGACAGATACGCAGTATTTT,CASSPRDLLTDTQYF
-,TRBV4-1,TRBJ2-7,-,TGCGCCAGCAGCCAAGATACGAGGCCACCGACCTACGAGCAGTACTTC,CASSQDTRPPTYEQYF
few,TRBV7-6,TRBJ2-7,TRBD1,TGTGCCAGCAGCCCCCAGACAGGGTCCTACGAGCAGTACTTC,CASSPQTGSYEQYF
-,TRBV7-9,TRBJ2-3,TRBD2,TGTTCCAGCAGCCCCGGGACTAGCAAGTCAGATACGCAGTATTTT,CSSSPGTSKSDTQYF
-,TRBV6-5,TRBJ1-5,-,TGTGCCAGCAGTTACCGGGGAGGGCCTGGCAATCAGCCCCAGCATTTT,CASSYRGGPGNQPQHF
-,TRBV11-2,TRBJ2-2,-,TGTGCCAGCAGCCGGGCCGGGGGACTTTCCGGGGAGCTGTTTTTT,CASSRAGGLSGELFF
few,TRBV2,TRBJ2-5,TRBD2,TGTGCCAGCAGTAGACTAGCCCGAGAGACCCAGTACTTC,CASSRLARETQYF
-,TRBV30,TRBJ2-7,-,TGTGCCTGGAGTGAACCGGGGGCGGGAGTCACCTACGAGCAGTACTTC,CAWSEPGAGVTYEQYF
-,TRBV27,TRBJ1-2,-,TGTGCCAGCAGTCCAAGGGAGACCGACTATGGCTACACCTTC,CASSPRETDYGYTF
-,TRBV5-1,TRBJ1-3,-,TGCGCCAGCAGCTTGGGGGGGCCCCTCTCTGGAAACACCATATATTTT,CASSLGGPLSGNTIYF
-,TRBV6-1,TRBJ1-6,TRBD1,TGTGCCAGCAGTGAGGAGACAGGGATTCGATCACCCCTCCACTTT,CASSEETGIRSPLHF
-,TRBV5-1,TRBJ1-1,-,TGCGCCAGCAGCTTTAAGGACACTAACACTGAAGCTTTCTTT,CASSFKDTNTEAFF
few,TRBV5-1,TRBJ2-7,-,TGCGCCAGCTCCGGGACTCGCGAGCAGTACTTC,CASSGTREQYF
-,TRBV9,TRBJ2-2,-,TGTGCCAGCAGCGTAGGGACAGTTGGCACCGGGGAGCTGTTTTTT,CASSVGTVGTGELFF
few,TRBV18,TRBJ2-2,TRBD1,TGTGCCAGCTCACCAGCCTCAGGGGGCCGGACCGGGGAGCTGTTTTTT,CASSPASGGRTGELFF
-,TRBV5-8,TRBJ2-1,TRBD2,TGTGCCAGCAGAAATGAAGCGGGAGGGCATGAGGAGCAGTTCTTC,CASRNEAGGHEEQFF
-,TRBV12-2,TRBJ1-5,-,TGTGCAAGTCGCTTAGATGGGGACAGGGGGAGCAATCAGCCCCAGCATTTT,CASRLDGDRGSNQPQHF
-,TRBV5-4,TRBJ1-1,-,TGTGCCAGCAGCTTGAATAGCTGGACTGAAGCTTTCTTT,CASSLNSWTEAFF
once,TRBV9,TRBJ2-7,TRBD2,TGTGCCAGCAGCGTAGGGGAGGGTACCTACGAGCAGTACTTC,CASSVGEGTYEQYF
-,TRBV19,TRBJ2-3,-,TGTGCCAGTAGTCCACGGACAGTGGGAAGCGATACGCAGTATTTT,CASSPRTVGSDTQYF
-,TRBV15,TRBJ2-5,TRBD1,TGTGCCACCAGCCGCGGTTTCGGACAGGCACAAGAGACCCAGTACTTC,CATSRGFGQAQETQYF
once,TRBV27,TRBJ2-1,-,TGTGCCAGCATGTACAGATACAATGAGCAGTTCTTC,CASMYRYNEQFF
-,TRBV28,TRBJ1-5,-,TGTGCCAGCAGTGGGGGGAGGACCAATCAGCCCCAGCATTTT,CASSGGRTNQPQHF
-,TRBV30,TRBJ2-7,TRBD2,TGTGCCTGGAGTGTACGGGGCGGGAGTAATTACGAGCAGTACTTC,CAWSVRGGSNYEQYF
-,TRBV5-1,TRBJ1-1,-,TGCGCCAGCAGCTTGTCGGGGGGGATCACTGAAGCTTTCTTT,CASSLSGGITEAFF
-,TRBV10-2,TRBJ1-2,TRBD1,TGCGCCAGCAAACCAGGGGGCTATGGCTACACCTTC,CASKPGGYGYTF